Sequencing of this TCR beta chain was carried out in a study of Graves' ophthalmopathy and Graves' hyperthyroidism. Researchers took RNA transcripts and amplified TCR beta CDR3 regions from them. HTBI primers were employed in first-round RT-PCR, then a second-round multiplex PCR followed. TCRdb reprocessed the multiplex PCR reads with MiXCR, giving one entry per CDR3 protein. The sample holds 30,000 to 50,000 distinct CDR3 sequences, 50% seen once. Worth noting for this clonotype: A read error may explain this, as a much larger clone is one base away.

This receptor was taken from an adult woman with stable Graves' hyperthyroidism. The sequenced material came from peripheral blood.

CDR3 nucleotides: TGTGCCAGCAGTTTATCGCCGGTCCCGTATATCTCCTCCTTTGGCTACACCTTC. Residues: CASSLSPVPYISSFGYTF. V is TRBV2 and J is TRBJ1-2; D ambiguous. Germline V CDR1 and CDR2: SNHLY, FYNNEI. Trimming took off 5 bases at V and 7 bases at J, with 29 bases between the two ends. CDR3 length: 18 residues.